This T cell receptor beta chain was found in a study of neurological immune-mediated disorders. Losses at the gene ends were 5 bases for V and 6 bases for J; bases not matched to a gene: 7. The CDR3 length is 14 residues. The germline CDR1 and CDR2 sequences are DFQATT and SNEGSKA (reference sequence). Regarding time point: longitudinal time-point 3. TCRdb passed the 5' RACE reads through MiXCR, listing each CDR3 protein once. The table records 85,000 to 110,000 distinct CDR3 sequences, 9.5% to 14% of them present only once. There are a few counts of this clonotype. The sample consisted of PBMCs. This sequence joins TRBV20-1 and TRBJ2-1, with 10 bases fitting TRBD1. The receptor comes from a female donor with HTLV-1-associated myelopathy (HAM/TSP). The CDR3 DNA reads as TGCAGTGCTCGACAGGGGGCAAGGTCCAATGAGCAGTTCTTC. Translating gives CSARQGARSNEQFF.